The clone carrying this TCR beta chain has just one count. Germline lookup yields CDR1 SGDLS and CDR2 YYNGEE. After removal of 4 bases from V and 1 base from J, the junction contained 7 bases not matched to a gene. The CDR3 spans 15 residues. These data belong to a study of response to subunit inactivated influenza vaccine. TCRdb passed the RT-PCR reads through MiXCR, listing each CDR3 protein once. Of over 800,000 distinct CDR3 sequences in the sample, 21% were seen once. The genes are TRBV9 and TRBJ1-2; TRBD1 matches 7 bases. This specimen was PBMCs from blood, taken 4 to 6 days after vaccination. The origin of this receptor is a man between 50 and 59 years old who received an inactivated influenza vaccine. This chain's CDR3 is CASSPRDSLNYGYTF. The CDR3 DNA sequence: TGTGCCAGCAGCCCTCGGGACAGCCTTAACTATGGCTACACCTTC.